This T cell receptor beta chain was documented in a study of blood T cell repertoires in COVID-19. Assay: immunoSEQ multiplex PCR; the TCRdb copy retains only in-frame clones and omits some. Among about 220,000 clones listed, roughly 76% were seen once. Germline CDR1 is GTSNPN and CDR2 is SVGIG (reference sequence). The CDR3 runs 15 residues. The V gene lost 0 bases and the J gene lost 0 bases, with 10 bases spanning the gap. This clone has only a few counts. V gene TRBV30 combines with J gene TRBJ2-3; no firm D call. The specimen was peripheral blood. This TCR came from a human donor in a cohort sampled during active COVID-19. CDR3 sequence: CAWSVRLVSTDTQYF. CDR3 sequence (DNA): TGTGCCTGGAGTGTACGGCTAGTTAGCACAGATACGCAGTATTTT.